Given below is one TCR beta chain in context. Its antigen is unidentified. This sample was taken from a study of T cells in narcolepsy. About the research overall: Enrolled donors included narcolepsy type 1 or type 2 patients and healthy controls.

Notes on the study in general: Blood of same and different patients, but not healthy controls, reportedly held recurring autoreactive clonotypes. Autoreactive HCRT-specific and TRIB2-specific clonotypes were marked in same-patient CSF-versus-blood CD4+ comparisons.

From germline, CDR1 is SGDLS and CDR2 YYNGEE. Between the trimmed V and J ends, which lost 1 base and 0 bases, there was a span of 8 bases. The CDR3 has 15 amino acids. Some clones are missing from TCRdb's copy, which holds only in-frame ones; the method was immunoSEQ multiplex PCR. In the table there are over 25,000 clones, roughly 79% of which are singletons. This sequence originates from a human donor in good health. The rearrangement joins TRBV9 to TRBJ1-3; no definite D call. The sample consisted of memory (CD45RA-) CD4+ T cells from blood. Here the CDR3 reads CASSVTAISGNTIYF. The CDR3 DNA sequence: TGTGCCAGCAGCGTAACAGCGATCTCTGGAAACACCATATATTTT. Full variable domain (rest looked up from reference TRBV9 and TRBJ1-3): DSGVTQTPKHLITATGQRVTLRCSPRSGDLSVYWYQQSLDQGLQFLIQYYNGEERAKGNILERFSAQQFPDLHSELNLSSLELGDSALYFCASSVTAISGNTIYFGEGSWLTVV.